This T cell receptor (beta chain) derives from a study of OX40 agonist ivuxolimab in advanced cancers. The wider study: Of the patients, three showed partial responses, one with hepatocellular carcinoma and two with cutaneous melanoma. Study-level results: More expanded clones were found, on average, in CD8+ than in CD4+ T cells.

The CDR3 runs to 16 residues. The germline V and J ends were trimmed by 0 bases and 0 bases, with 9 bases remaining between them. Germline V CDR1 and CDR2: SGHTA, FQGTGA. Here immunoSEQ multiplex PCR was the method, and the copy in TCRdb shows in-frame clones only, minus some. This sample has about 45,000 clones, with roughly 90% found just once. As to this clone: What it binds is unknown.

The gene calls are TRBV7-3 and TRBJ2-1, with D possibly being TRBD1 or TRBD2 (5 bases each). This sequence originates from an adult with an advanced solid tumor such as melanoma, head and neck, liver or kidney cancer. The sample consisted of CD4+ or CD8+ T cells sorted from blood, taken in a trial of the OX40 agonist ivuxolimab. CDR3 nucleotides: TGTGCCAGCAGCTTAACCGTGGGACGCTCCTACAATGAGCAGTTCTTC. Translated: CASSLTVGRSYNEQFF.